The 16 T cell receptor beta chains below were found in one sample sequenced in a study of shared clonotypes between healthy human individuals. Sequencing used immunoSEQ multiplex PCR; TCRdb keeps in-frame clones, though not all of them. Of some 2 million clones listed, about 95% were seen once; the top ten hold 1.2%. Terminally differentiated effector memory CD45RA+ cells were excluded from the naive CD8 cells, which were CD45RO-negative and positively selected for CCR7. Sequencing was carried out using naive CD8+ T cells sorted from blood. The source of these receptors is a man between 18 and 35 years old in good health.

The chain has TRBV9 and TRBJ1-6, with TRBD1 as a possible D gene (5 bases). CDR1 SGDLS and CDR2 YYNGEE come from the germline V gene. Between the trimmed V and J ends, which lost 0 bases and 6 bases, there was a span of 10 bases. CDR3 length: 15 amino acids. This chain's CDR3 is CASSVAGEANSPLHF. DNA for the CDR3: TGTGCCAGCAGCGTAGCGGGGGAGGCTAATTCACCCCTCCACTTT.

Written as DNA, the CDR3 is TGCAGCGTTCCGAACCCGGGACAGGGACTCCGGTACGATGAGCAGTTCTTC. The encoded protein is CSVPNPGQGLRYDEQFF. The chain has TRBV29-1 and TRBJ2-1; 9 nucleotides line up with TRBD1. With V trimmed by 5 bases and J by 8 bases, 19 bases remained unmatched. CDR1 is SQVTM and CDR2 is ANQGSEA in the germline V gene. CDR3 length: 17 amino acids.

V is TRBV7-2 and J is TRBJ2-1; TRBD2 matches 10 bases. V dropped 5 bases and J dropped 0; count of bases not matched to a gene: 7. CDR3 size: 17 residues. Germline V CDR1 and CDR2: SGHTA, FQGNSA. The CDR3 is CASSLTSGVSSYNEQFF. The CDR3 nucleotides are TGTGCCAGCAGCCTTACTAGCGGGGTAAGCTCCTACAATGAGCAGTTCTTC.

The J gene is TRBJ1-4, the V gene TRBV19, with D perhaps matching TRBD1 (5 bases). Trimming took off 6 bases at V and 5 bases at J, with 16 bases between the two ends. The CDR3 has 15 amino acids. The germline gives CDR1 LNHDA, CDR2 SQIVND (reference sequence). The CDR3 sequence is CASRMPEDNNEKLFF. In DNA, the CDR3 is TGTGCCAGTAGGATGCCCGAGGACAACAATGAAAAACTGTTTTTT.

The chain links TRBV5-6 to TRBJ2-1, with 9 bases identical to TRBD1. The CDR3 runs 15 residues. V lost 4 bases to trimming and J lost 4 bases; unmatched junction nucleotides: 6. CDR1 is SGHDT and CDR2 is YYEEEE in the germline V gene. The CDR3 sequence: CASSPGQGPYNEQFF. DNA of the CDR3: TGTGCCAGCAGCCCGGGACAGGGCCCTTACAATGAGCAGTTCTTC.

This chain connects TRBV10-2 to TRBJ2-1; D is undetermined. CDR3 length: 12 residues. Germline V gene sequence: CDR1 WSHSY, CDR2 SAAADI. V was pared by 10 bases and J by 5 bases, with 12 bases between. The CDR3 spells CATRIADNEQFF. CDR3 bases: TGCGCCACCCGAATCGCGGACAATGAGCAGTTCTTC.

V gene TRBV13 combines with J gene TRBJ2-3; D is undetermined. Trimming pared 4 bases from V and 0 bases from J, leaving 14 bases between. Per the germline V gene, CDR1 is PRHDT and CDR2 is FYEKMQ (reference sequence). The CDR3 extends over 16 amino acids. For the CDR3, the DNA is TGTGCCAGCAGCTCAGCTTTCGGACCTAGCACAGATACGCAGTATTTT. It is translated as CASSSAFGPSTDTQYF. The whole variable domain, remainder taken from reference TRBV13 and TRBJ2-3, is AAGVIQSPRHLIKEKRETATLKCYPIPRHDTVYWYQQGPGQDPQFLISFYEKMQSDKGSIPDRFSAQQFSDYHSELNMSSLELGDSALYFCASSSAFGPSTDTQYFGPGTRLTVL.

On this clone: The sample has other DNA sequences that encode this CDR3 too. The genes are TRBV7-9 and TRBJ2-7; D possibly corresponds to TRBD1 (5 bases). The germline gives CDR1 SEHNR, CDR2 FQNEAQ (reference sequence). The V end lost 1 base, the J end lost 3 bases, and 10 bases lay between the germline ends. The CDR3 is made up of 14 amino acids. DNA for the CDR3: TGTGCCAGCAGCTTAGGGTGGGGCGGCTACGAGCAGTACTTC. Translation gives CASSLGWGGYEQYF. The entire variable domain, with the rest obtained from reference TRBV7-9 and TRBJ2-7, is as follows: DTGVSQNPRHKITKRGQNVTFRCDPISEHNRLYWYRQTLGQGPEFLTYFQNEAQLEKSRLLSDRFSAERPKGSFSTLEIQRTEQGDSAMYLCASSLGWGGYEQYFGPGTRLTVT.

The genes are TRBV28 and TRBJ2-7, with D perhaps matching TRBD1 (6 bases). Trimming removed 0 bases at V and 5 bases at J, with 29 bases between. The CDR3 totals 20 residues. CDR1 is MDHEN, CDR2 SYDVKM, per germline. The CDR3 sequence: CASSLWGHVEPLSRRDEQYF. CDR3 bases: TGTGCCAGCAGTTTATGGGGACACGTAGAGCCACTGTCACGTAGAGACGAGCAGTACTTC.

This CDR3 is CASSMGHFDSNQPQHF. CDR3 nucleotides: TGTGCCAGCAGCATGGGACACTTCGATAGCAATCAGCCCCAGCATTTT. The gene calls are TRBV13 and TRBJ1-5, with a possible D match to TRBD1 (6 bases). Trimming took 5 bases from V and 0 from J, leaving 14 bases between them. Germline CDR1 and CDR2: PRHDT and FYEKMQ (reference sequence). This CDR3 has 16 residues.

CDR3 residues: CASSSGLAGSMVEDEQYF. CDR3 nucleotide sequence: TGTGCCAGCAGCTCGGGACTAGCGGGCTCAATGGTCGAGGACGAGCAGTACTTC. V is TRBV7-8 and J is TRBJ2-7; 12 bases are shared with TRBD2. This CDR3 region has 18 residues. CDR1 SGHVS and CDR2 FQNEAQ come from the germline V gene. The ends lost 4 bases at V and 5 bases at J; junction bases unmatched: 15. The whole variable domain, remainder taken from reference TRBV7-8 and TRBJ2-7, is GAGVSQSPRYKVAKRGQDVALRCDPISGHVSLFWYQQALGQGPEFLTYFQNEAQLDKSGLPSDRFFAERPEGSVSTLKIQRTQQEDSAVYLCASSSGLAGSMVEDEQYFGPGTRLTVT.

Comments on this clone: Other nucleotide sequences in the sample specify the same CDR3. This rearrangement joins TRBV9 to TRBJ2-7; 9 bases are a match to TRBD1. The V and J ends lost 5 bases and 2 bases, in that order; junction bases with no gene match: 5. The CDR3 covers 14 residues. Looked up from germline, CDR1 is SGDLS and CDR2 is YYNGEE. In nucleotides, the CDR3 is TGTGCCAGCAGTCCGACAGGGGGAACCTACGAGCAGTACTTC. Translated, it gives CASSPTGGTYEQYF.

Notes on this clone: The sample contains more than one DNA sequence encoding this CDR3. The chain employs TRBV27 and TRBJ2-7, with 10 bases identical to TRBD1. This CDR3 comprises 15 residues. V lost 0 bases, J lost 2 bases, and 1 base stayed unmatched. Germline CDR1 and CDR2: MNHEY and SMNVEV (reference sequence). Here the CDR3 reads CASSLSTGGPYEQYF. CDR3 bases: TGTGCCAGCAGTTTATCGACAGGGGGCCCCTACGAGCAGTACTTC.

This clone was observed a single time. The chain recombines TRBV9 with TRBJ2-7, with 10 bases identical to TRBD2. With V trimmed by 0 bases and J by 5 bases, 8 bases remained unmatched. Germline V gene lookup returns CDR1 SGDLS and CDR2 YYNGEE. The CDR3 has 16 residues. The CDR3 spells CASSVGSSGSFHEQYF. The CDR3 coding sequence is TGTGCCAGCAGCGTAGGGTCTAGCGGGAGTTTCCACGAGCAGTACTTC.

The genes are TRBV5-8 and TRBJ2-7; a possible D gene is TRBD2 (5 bases). The germline V and J ends were trimmed by 0 bases and 2 bases, with 12 bases remaining between them. CDR1 and CDR2 from the germline V gene are SGHTS and YDEGEE. This CDR3 contains 15 residues. CDR3 bases: TGTGCCAGCAGCTTGGATATGGCGGGCCCCTACGAGCAGTACTTC. This sequence encodes CASSLDMAGPYEQYF.

The J gene is TRBJ2-5, the V gene TRBV27; TRBD2 agrees at 7 bases. The germline V gene has CDR1 MNHEY and CDR2 SMNVEV (reference sequence). J lost 0 bases, V lost 5 bases, and 6 bases had no gene match. This CDR3 is built from 15 residues. DNA of the CDR3: TGTGCCAGCAGTCTTCTAGCGGAGTACCAAGAGACCCAGTACTTC. Translation gives CASSLLAEYQETQYF.